This T cell receptor (beta chain) was captured by sequencing in a study of T cell responses to AZD1222 COVID-19 vaccine. Background on the study: Second doses at about 4 or about 12 weeks were pooled. Study results and limitations: Among vaccine-associated CD4 TCRs, coverage spanned spike, with dominance at 160-218 and 743-854.

This CDR3 is built from 16 residues. V was clipped by 6 bases and J by 4 bases, with 18 bases between them. Germline lookup yields CDR1 LNHDA and CDR2 SQIVND (reference sequence). Only a few counts were recorded for this clone. Its antigen is still unknown. Produced via immunoSEQ multiplex PCR; TCRdb's table is partial and in-frame only. The sample includes about 150,000 clones, roughly 88% seen only once; the top ten take around 2.1%. The sequencing here drew on peripheral blood, taken on day 0 of AZD1222 vaccination. The origin of this receptor is an adult in good health. V gene TRBV19 combines with J gene TRBJ1-4, with D tentatively TRBD1 (5 bases). The CDR3 DNA reads as TGTGCCAGTAGGCAAAGAGGCGGGGGTAGTAATGAAAAACTGTTTTTT. Translated: CASRQRGGGSNEKLFF.